Listed below are T cell receptor beta chains from one sample, sequenced in a study of blood T cell repertoires in COVID-19. The protocol was immunoSEQ multiplex PCR, while the TCRdb copy is restricted to in-frame clones and leaves out a portion. The sample gives about 300,000 clones, 85% to 90% of which show up once; less than 1.6% is in the top ten. The sequencing input was peripheral blood. Every receptor here comes from a woman between 40 and 50 years old who had recovered from COVID-19. Both conserved end residues are trimmed from each CDR3. The order of the fields is V gene, J gene, CDR3 protein.

TRBV9	TRBJ2-7	ASSVATGLLGEQY
TRBV29-1	TRBJ1-1	SVQDGGTEAF
TRBV7-2	TRBJ1-6	ASSLQGSLNSPLH
TRBV4-3	TRBJ1-5	ASSQDGTVNQPQH
TRBV6-5	TRBJ1-2	ASSYWTGDGYT
TRBV5-1	TRBJ1-1	ASSLFMNTEAF
TRBV5-6	TRBJ2-7	ASSLGDRGDEQY
TRBV7-9	TRBJ2-5	ASSLVGGEETQY
TRBV27	TRBJ1-6	ASSSLGQGDSPLH
TRBV15	TRBJ1-3	ATSRDPRGSGNTIY
TRBV9	TRBJ1-1	ASSVVGEGEAF
TRBV18	TRBJ1-2	ASSPRDTGLGGYT
TRBV5-1	TRBJ2-3	ASSLAGQGAGDTQY
TRBV7-9	TRBJ2-7	ASSLVQGAYEQY
TRBV4-3	TRBJ2-7	ASSEQGSSYEQY
TRBV19	TRBJ1-2	ASSRGWGSYNYGYT
TRBV6-2/TRBV6-3	TRBJ2-5	ASSFAGLAGGRRETQY
TRBV4-3	TRBJ2-3	ASSPVGHLFPDTQY
TRBV7-2	TRBJ1-2	ASSTGDSIYGYT
TRBV6-5	TRBJ2-7	ASSYPTGQGTYEQY
TRBV11-2	TRBJ2-2	ASSLVLNTGELF
TRBV24-1	TRBJ2-2	ATQGFGELF
TRBV3-1/TRBV3-2	TRBJ1-6	ASSHTTGLNLH
TRBV6-5	TRBJ2-2	ASSLRDRATGELF
TRBV20-1	TRBJ1-1	SATGSPEAF
TRBV18	TRBJ2-2	ASSPQLLMGSQTGELF
TRBV6-6	TRBJ2-5	ASSFTGLVETQY
TRBV19	TRBJ1-1	ASSIGARGGTEAF
TRBV4-2	TRBJ2-2	ASSPPGGSTGELF
TRBV7-3	TRBJ2-3	ASSLSGLPTDTQY
TRBV30	TRBJ2-3	AWRIFRQSTDTQY
TRBV23-1	TRBJ1-6	ASSQRQVYSPLH
TRBV19	TRBJ1-2	ASTLRGAAGYGYT
TRBV6-5	TRBJ2-7	ASGKTGGYEQY
TRBV5-6	TRBJ2-5	ASSVYPTQSQY
TRBV6-2/TRBV6-3	TRBJ2-7	ASSYPMGQTYEQY
TRBV20-1	TRBJ2-1	SATSNEQF
TRBV5-1	TRBJ2-5	ASSLGGTTRESQY
TRBV5-1	TRBJ1-2	ASSFGTGANYGYT
TRBV29-1	TRBJ1-4	SGYSGEKLF
TRBV27	TRBJ1-3	ASSRVGTGGNTIY
TRBV19	TRBJ1-5	ASSIGTTRGNQPQH
TRBV7-9	TRBJ2-5	ASNPDRDLETQY
TRBV2	TRBJ1-1	ASEFRGGDTEAF
TRBV5-4	TRBJ2-2	ASRGGLGSGNTGELF
TRBV7-2	TRBJ2-7	ASSQGQPGFYEQY
TRBV14	TRBJ1-1	ASSHRWGRGDTEAF
TRBV5-4	TRBJ1-1	ASSRGQGAVNTEAF